This T cell receptor (beta chain) was documented in a study of cytomegalovirus exposure and HLA in healthy donors. Study background: A preliminary data release comprised 70 million to 95 million unique TCRs obtained from HLA-typed donors.

Study findings and constraints: Researchers counted about 150 TCR beta chains as cytomegalovirus-associated. From TCR beta sequences, most subjects' HLA-A and HLA-B alleles were reportedly predicted accurately. A few V segments could not be told apart, such as TRBV6-2 and TRBV6-3, and were left out.

In the case of this clone: Antigen unknown.

The PCR ran on 60 Vbeta and 13 Jbeta primers. TCRdb's table, derived via immunoSEQ multiplex PCR, lists solely in-frame clones and lacks some. This table holds roughly 58,000 clones. The length of the CDR3 is 14 residues. Germline CDR1 is MNHEY and CDR2 is SVGAGI. J lost 0 bases, V lost 10 bases, and 7 bases had no gene match. The receptor was derived from a woman aged 50 to 60 in good health and CMV-seropositive. The sample was PBMCs. The chain combines TRBV6-5 with TRBJ2-3, with 7 bases that match TRBD1. The CDR3 sequence: CATNRGLSTDTQYF. The DNA of the CDR3 is TGTGCCACAAACAGGGGCCTAAGCACAGATACGCAGTATTTT.